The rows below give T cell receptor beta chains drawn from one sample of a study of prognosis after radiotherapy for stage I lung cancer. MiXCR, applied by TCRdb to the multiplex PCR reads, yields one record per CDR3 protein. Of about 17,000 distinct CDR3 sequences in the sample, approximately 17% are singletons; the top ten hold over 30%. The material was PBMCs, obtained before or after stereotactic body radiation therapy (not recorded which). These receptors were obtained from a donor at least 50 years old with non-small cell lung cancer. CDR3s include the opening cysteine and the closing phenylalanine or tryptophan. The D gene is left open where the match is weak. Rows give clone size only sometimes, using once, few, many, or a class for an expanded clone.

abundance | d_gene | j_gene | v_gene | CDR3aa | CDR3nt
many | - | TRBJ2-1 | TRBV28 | CASSLRVYEQFF | TGTGCCAGCAGTCTCAGGGTATATGAGCAGTTCTTC
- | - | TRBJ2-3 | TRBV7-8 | CASSGEGDTDTQYF | TGTGCCAGCAGCGGGGAAGGGGACACAGATACGCAGTATTTT
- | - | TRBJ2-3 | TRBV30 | CAWSDRTSPDTQYF | TGTGCCTGGTCTGACCGAACCAGCCCAGATACGCAGTATTTT
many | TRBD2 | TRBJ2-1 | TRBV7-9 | CASSLARLAGGPSYNEQFF | TGTGCCAGCAGCTTAGCGCGACTAGCGGGGGGGCCTTCCTACAATGAGCAGTTCTTC
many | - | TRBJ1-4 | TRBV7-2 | CASSLVLGFLFF | TGTGCCAGCAGCTTAGTTCTCGGATTCCTGTTTTTT
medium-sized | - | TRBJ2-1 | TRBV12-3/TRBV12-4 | CASLRGGSYNEQFF | TGTGCCAGCCTCCGGGGAGGCTCCTACAATGAGCAGTTCTTC
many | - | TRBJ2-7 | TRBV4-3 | CASSQDVVAGTTYEQYF | TGCGCCAGCAGCCAAGATGTCGTGGCAGGAACAACCTACGAGCAGTACTTC
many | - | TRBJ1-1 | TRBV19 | CASNLPNTEAFF | TGTGCCAGTAATCTGCCGAACACTGAAGCTTTCTTT
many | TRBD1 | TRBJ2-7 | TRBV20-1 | CSARQTGGTYEQYF | TGCAGTGCTAGACAGACAGGGGGCACCTACGAGCAGTACTTC
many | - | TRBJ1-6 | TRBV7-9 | CASSLAVQGSPLHF | TGTGCCAGCAGCTTAGCCGTTCAGGGTTCACCCCTCCACTTT
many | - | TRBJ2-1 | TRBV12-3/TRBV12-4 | CASSLHNEQFF | TGTGCCAGCAGCTTACACAATGAGCAGTTCTTC
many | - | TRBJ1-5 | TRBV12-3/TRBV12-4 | CASSFLGLPQHF | TGTGCCAGCAGTTTTTTGGGGTTGCCCCAGCATTTT
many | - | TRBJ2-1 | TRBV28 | CASSLEGAYNEQFF | TGTGCCAGCAGTTTGGAGGGGGCCTACAATGAGCAGTTCTTC
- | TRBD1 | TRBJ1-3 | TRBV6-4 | CASSPTGGRNTIYF | TGTGCCAGCAGTCCAACAGGGGGCAGAAACACCATATATTTT
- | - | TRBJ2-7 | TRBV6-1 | CASSEGGYSYEQYF | TGTGCCAGCAGTGAGGGGGGCTACTCCTACGAGCAGTACTTC
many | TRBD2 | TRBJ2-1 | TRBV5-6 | CASSLGLAGGLGEQFF | TGTGCCAGCAGCTTGGGGCTAGCGGGGGGGCTTGGTGAGCAGTTCTTC
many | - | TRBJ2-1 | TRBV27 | CASSHGSEQFF | TGTGCCAGCAGTCACGGAAGTGAGCAGTTCTTC
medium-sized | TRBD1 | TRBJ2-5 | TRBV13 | CASSLGTEETQYF | TGTGCCAGCAGCTTGGGGACAGAAGAGACCCAGTACTTC
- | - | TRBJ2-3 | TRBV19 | CASSEWDEQYF | TGTGCCAGTAGTGAGTGGGATGAGCAGTATTTT
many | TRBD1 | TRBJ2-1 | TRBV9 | CASSVVAFPGTGAWNEQFF | TGTGCCAGCAGCGTAGTAGCCTTCCCCGGGACAGGCGCGTGGAATGAGCAGTTCTTC